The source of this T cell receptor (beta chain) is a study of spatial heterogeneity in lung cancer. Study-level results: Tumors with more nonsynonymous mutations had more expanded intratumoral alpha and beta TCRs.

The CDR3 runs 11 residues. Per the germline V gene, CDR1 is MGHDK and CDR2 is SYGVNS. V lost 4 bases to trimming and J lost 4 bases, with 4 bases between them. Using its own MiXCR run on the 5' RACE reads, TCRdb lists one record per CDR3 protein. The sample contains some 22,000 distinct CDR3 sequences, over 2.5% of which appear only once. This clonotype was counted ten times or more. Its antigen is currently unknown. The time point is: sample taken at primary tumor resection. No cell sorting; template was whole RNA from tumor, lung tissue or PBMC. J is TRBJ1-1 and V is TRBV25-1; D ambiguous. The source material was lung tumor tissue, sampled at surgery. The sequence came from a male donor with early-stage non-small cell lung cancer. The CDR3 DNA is TGTGCCAGCAGTGTGTCCACTGAAGCTTTCTTT. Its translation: CASSVSTEAFF.